A selection of T cell receptor beta chains follows, all from one sample in a study of shared clonotypes between healthy human individuals. Generated by immunoSEQ multiplex PCR, the TCRdb table keeps only in-frame clones and is missing some. The data show around 550,000 clones, approximately 95% seen once. Sequenced sample: naive CD4+ T cells sorted from blood. Source of these receptors: a woman younger than 45 in good health. Both conserved end residues are part of each CDR3. D genes are given only for firm matches. A clone size is listed for some rows: how often the clone was seen (once, few, many), or a class if it is expanded.

v_call: TRBV5-1
clone_size: -
j_call: TRBJ1-1
d_call: TRBD1
cdr3_nt: TGCGCCAGCAGCTTGCTGTCCGGGACAGGGAGGACTGAAGCTTTCTTT
cdr3_aa: CASSLLSGTGRTEAFF

v_call: TRBV27
clone_size: -
j_call: TRBJ2-2
d_call: -
cdr3_nt: TGTGCCAGCAGTCTCCGGGCCACCGGGGAGCTGTTTTTT
cdr3_aa: CASSLRATGELFF

v_call: TRBV19
clone_size: -
j_call: TRBJ2-2
d_call: TRBD2
cdr3_nt: TGTGCCAGTAGTCAAACTAGCGGGAGGGACACCGGGGAGCTGTTTTTT
cdr3_aa: CASSQTSGRDTGELFF

v_call: TRBV28
clone_size: -
j_call: TRBJ1-3
d_call: -
cdr3_nt: TGTGCCAGCAGTTTAGTGACAACTGGAAACACCATATATTTT
cdr3_aa: CASSLVTTGNTIYF

v_call: TRBV27
clone_size: -
j_call: TRBJ2-3
d_call: -
cdr3_nt: TGTGCCAGCAGTTTGCTGACTCGGTCGGATACGCAGTATTTT
cdr3_aa: CASSLLTRSDTQYF

v_call: TRBV6-5
clone_size: -
j_call: TRBJ2-7
d_call: -
cdr3_nt: TGTGCCAGCAGACGATTGACGTCGGAGTACTTC
cdr3_aa: CASRRLTSEYF

v_call: TRBV18
clone_size: -
j_call: TRBJ1-1
d_call: -
cdr3_nt: TGTGCCAGCTCACCTCGAGTGAACACTGAAGCTTTCTTT
cdr3_aa: CASSPRVNTEAFF

v_call: TRBV28
clone_size: -
j_call: TRBJ1-4
d_call: -
cdr3_nt: TGTGCCAGCAGTTTATTTAGGGACAATGAAAAACTGTTTTTT
cdr3_aa: CASSLFRDNEKLFF

v_call: TRBV5-8
clone_size: -
j_call: TRBJ1-2
d_call: TRBD1
cdr3_nt: TGTGCCAGCAGCTTCCGGGACAGCAACTATGGCTACACCTTC
cdr3_aa: CASSFRDSNYGYTF

v_call: TRBV6-1
clone_size: -
j_call: TRBJ2-7
d_call: -
cdr3_nt: TGTGCCAGCATCTCAGGCGGCCCAAACAACGAGCAGTACTTC
cdr3_aa: CASISGGPNNEQYF

v_call: TRBV27
clone_size: -
j_call: TRBJ2-1
d_call: TRBD1
cdr3_nt: TGTGCCAGCAGTCTGCGACAGGGGGCAAGCTACAATGAGCAGTTCTTC
cdr3_aa: CASSLRQGASYNEQFF

v_call: TRBV29-1
clone_size: -
j_call: TRBJ1-1
d_call: -
cdr3_nt: TGCAGCGCACCGGGGAGGAACACTGAAGCTTTCTTT
cdr3_aa: CSAPGRNTEAFF

v_call: TRBV7-2
clone_size: -
j_call: TRBJ1-1
d_call: -
cdr3_nt: TGTGCCAGCAGCCCGTGGGGCAGAGACACTGAAGCTTTCTTT
cdr3_aa: CASSPWGRDTEAFF

v_call: TRBV5-8
clone_size: -
j_call: TRBJ2-7
d_call: TRBD1
cdr3_nt: TGTGCCAGCAGCTTGGTGTTCAGGGGGCGTGGGGAGCAGTACTTC
cdr3_aa: CASSLVFRGRGEQYF

v_call: TRBV9
clone_size: once
j_call: TRBJ2-1
d_call: TRBD1
cdr3_nt: TGTGCCAGCAGCGTAGACGGGACAGAATACAATGAGCAGTTCTTC
cdr3_aa: CASSVDGTEYNEQFF

v_call: TRBV2
clone_size: -
j_call: TRBJ2-3
d_call: -
cdr3_nt: TGTGCCAGCAGTAGATCGCAAGATACGCAGTATTTT
cdr3_aa: CASSRSQDTQYF